Here is one T cell receptor (beta chain) with its context. The antigen remains unidentified. The data derive from a study of cytomegalovirus exposure and HLA in healthy donors. Whole-study results and caveats: Later analysis reportedly placed an Asian-associated ancestry cluster below the roughly 630-donor mean in N-insertions.

PCR used 60 Vbeta primers and 13 Jbeta primers. Produced via immunoSEQ multiplex PCR; TCRdb's table is partial and in-frame only. The repertoire includes 70,000 to 100,000 clones, 70% to 90% of them detected once, and around 2% sits in the top ten. This CDR3 spans 14 amino acids. Between the trimmed V and J ends, which lost 3 bases and 8 bases, there was a span of 12 bases. Germline CDR1 SGHTS, CDR2 YDEGEE. Material for sequencing was PBMCs. This receptor was identified in a man aged 18 to 30 in good health and CMV-seronegative. The rearrangement joins TRBV5-8 to TRBJ1-6; D not certain. The CDR3 DNA reads TGTGCCAGCAGCTCAACAGTTCAGTATTCACCCCTCCACTTT. Its protein product is CASSSTVQYSPLHF.